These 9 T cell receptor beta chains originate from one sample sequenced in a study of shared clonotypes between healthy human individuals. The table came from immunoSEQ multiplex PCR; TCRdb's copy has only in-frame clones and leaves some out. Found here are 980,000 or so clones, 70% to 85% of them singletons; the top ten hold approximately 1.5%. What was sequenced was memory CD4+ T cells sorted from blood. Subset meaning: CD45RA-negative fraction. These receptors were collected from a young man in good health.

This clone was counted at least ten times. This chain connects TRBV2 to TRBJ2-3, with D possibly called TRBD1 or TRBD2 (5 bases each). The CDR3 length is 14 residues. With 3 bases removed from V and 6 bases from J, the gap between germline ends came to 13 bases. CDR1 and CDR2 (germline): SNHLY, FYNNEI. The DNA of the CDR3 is TGTGCCAGCAGTGAGGGACCTAGGTCCGATACGCAGTATTTT. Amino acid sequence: CASSEGPRSDTQYF.

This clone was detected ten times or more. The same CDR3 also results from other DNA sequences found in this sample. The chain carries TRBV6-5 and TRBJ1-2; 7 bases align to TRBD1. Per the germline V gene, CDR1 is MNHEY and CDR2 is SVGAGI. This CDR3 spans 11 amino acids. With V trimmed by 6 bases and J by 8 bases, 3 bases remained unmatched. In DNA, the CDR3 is TGTGCCAGCAGGCGACAGGGAGGCTACACCTTC. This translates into CASRRQGGYTF.

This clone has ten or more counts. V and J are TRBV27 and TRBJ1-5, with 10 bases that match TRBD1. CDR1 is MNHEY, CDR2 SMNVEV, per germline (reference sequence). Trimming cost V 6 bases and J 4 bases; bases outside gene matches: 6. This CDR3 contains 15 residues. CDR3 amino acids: CASRFGTGANQPQHF. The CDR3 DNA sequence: TGTGCCAGCAGATTTGGGACAGGGGCGAATCAGCCCCAGCATTTT.

CDR3 nucleotide sequence: TGCGCCAGCAGCCAACAGGGGGTAGTCACTGAAGCTTTCTTT. Translation gives CASSQQGVVTEAFF. The V call is TRBV5-1, the J call TRBJ1-1, with 8 bases fitting TRBD1. Germline assignment: CDR1 SGHRS and CDR2 YFSETQ. The J segment lost 4 bases and the V segment lost 4 bases, leaving 6 bases of the junction unmatched. This CDR3 region has 14 residues.

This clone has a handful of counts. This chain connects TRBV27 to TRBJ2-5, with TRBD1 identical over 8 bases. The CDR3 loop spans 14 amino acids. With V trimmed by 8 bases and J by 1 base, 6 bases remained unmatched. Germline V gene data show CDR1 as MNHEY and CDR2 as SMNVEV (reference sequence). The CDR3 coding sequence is TGTGCCAGCGGCTACGGACAGGGCCAAGAGACCCAGTACTTC. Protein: CASGYGQGQETQYF.

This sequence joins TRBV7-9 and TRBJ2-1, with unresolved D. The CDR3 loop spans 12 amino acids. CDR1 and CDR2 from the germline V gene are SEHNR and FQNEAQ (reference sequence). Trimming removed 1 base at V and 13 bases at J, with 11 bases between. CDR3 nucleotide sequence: TGTGCCAGCAGCTTAGATCTGCCTACACAGTTCTTC. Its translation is CASSLDLPTQFF.

This CDR3 reads CASSEPGDNTDTQYF. In DNA form, the CDR3 reads TGTGCCAGCAGTGAACCCGGCGACAACACAGATACGCAGTATTTT. This chain uses TRBV6-1 with TRBJ2-3; D remains unclear. The CDR3 has 15 amino acids. The V gene lost 2 bases and the J gene lost 2 bases, with 11 bases spanning the gap. Germline CDR1 is MNHNS and CDR2 is SASEGT.

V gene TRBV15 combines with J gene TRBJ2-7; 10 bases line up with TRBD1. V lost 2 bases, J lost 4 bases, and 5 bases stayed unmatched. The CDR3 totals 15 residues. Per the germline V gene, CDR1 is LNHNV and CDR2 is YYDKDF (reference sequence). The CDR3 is CATSRKGQGQYEQYF. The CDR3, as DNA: TGTGCCACCAGCAGAAAGGGACAGGGGCAATACGAGCAGTACTTC.

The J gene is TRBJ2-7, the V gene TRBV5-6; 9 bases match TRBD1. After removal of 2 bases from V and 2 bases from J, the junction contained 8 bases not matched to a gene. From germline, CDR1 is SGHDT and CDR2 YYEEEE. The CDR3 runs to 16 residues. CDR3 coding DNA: TGTGCCAGCAGCTTTTATACAGGGGGCGCTCCCTACGAGCAGTACTTC. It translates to CASSFYTGGAPYEQYF.